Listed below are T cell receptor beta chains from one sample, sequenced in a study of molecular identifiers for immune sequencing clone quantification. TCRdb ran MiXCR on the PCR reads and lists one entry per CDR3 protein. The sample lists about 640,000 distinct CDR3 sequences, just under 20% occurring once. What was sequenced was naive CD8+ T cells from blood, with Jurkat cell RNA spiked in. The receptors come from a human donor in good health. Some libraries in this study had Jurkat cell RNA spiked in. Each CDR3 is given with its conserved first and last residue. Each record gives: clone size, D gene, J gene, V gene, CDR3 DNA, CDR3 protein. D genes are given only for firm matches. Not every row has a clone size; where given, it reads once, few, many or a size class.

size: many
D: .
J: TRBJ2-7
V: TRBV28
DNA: TGTGCCAGCAGTTTAGGGTTGGACGAGCAGTACTTC
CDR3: CASSLGLDEQYF

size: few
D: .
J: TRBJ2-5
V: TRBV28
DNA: TGTGCCAGCAGTTCTCCACCCGGGGACCAGTACTTC
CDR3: CASSSPPGDQYF

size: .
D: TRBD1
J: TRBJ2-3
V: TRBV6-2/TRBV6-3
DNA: TGTGCCAGCACGACTATCAGACAGGGGGCTTCGGGCACAGATACGCAGTATTTT
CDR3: CASTTIRQGASGTDTQYF

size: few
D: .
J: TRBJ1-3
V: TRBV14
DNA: TGTGCCAGCAGCCAAGTGTATGGGGGCGCTGATGGAAACACCATATATTTT
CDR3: CASSQVYGGADGNTIYF

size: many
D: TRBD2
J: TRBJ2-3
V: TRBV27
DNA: TGTGCCAGCAGTTCCCCCGGGACTAGTTTTGGTATGGCGCAGTATTTT
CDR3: CASSSPGTSFGMAQYF

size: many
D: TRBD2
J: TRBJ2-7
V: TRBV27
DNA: TGTGCCAGCAGTTTATTTGCGGGAGGGTCCTACGAGCAGTACTTC
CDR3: CASSLFAGGSYEQYF

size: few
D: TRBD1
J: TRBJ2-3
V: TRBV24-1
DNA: TGTGCCACCAGAGTGGACAGGGTGGGTCGGGATACGCAGTATTTT
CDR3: CATRVDRVGRDTQYF

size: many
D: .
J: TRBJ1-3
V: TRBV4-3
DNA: TGCGCCAGCAGCTCCACTTACAGTATCTCTGGAAACACCATATATTTT
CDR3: CASSSTYSISGNTIYF

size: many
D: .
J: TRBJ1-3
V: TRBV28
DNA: TGTGCCAGCAGTTTAGTCACTGGAAACACCATATATTTT
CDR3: CASSLVTGNTIYF

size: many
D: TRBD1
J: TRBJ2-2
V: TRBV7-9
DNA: TGTGCCAGCAGCTTCCCCGGGACAGCGAACACCGGGGAGCTGTTTTTT
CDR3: CASSFPGTANTGELFF

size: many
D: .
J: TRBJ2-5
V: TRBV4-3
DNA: TGCGCCAGCAGCCAAGAAGGTTCTGAGACCCAGTACTTC
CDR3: CASSQEGSETQYF

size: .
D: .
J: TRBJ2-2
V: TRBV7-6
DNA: TGTGCCAGCGGCTTAGCTGTGTTCGGCTTGGATAAGAACACCGGGGAGCTGTTTTTT
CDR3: CASGLAVFGLDKNTGELFF

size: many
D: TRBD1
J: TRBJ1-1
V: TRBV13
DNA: TGTGCCATCTTAAGTCGGGGGACAGGGGAAACTTTCTTT
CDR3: CAILSRGTGETFF

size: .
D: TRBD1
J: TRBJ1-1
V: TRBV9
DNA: TGTGCCAGCAGCGTAGCAGGGACAGGGGGCCAGAACACTGGAGCTTTCTTT
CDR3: CASSVAGTGGQNTGAFF

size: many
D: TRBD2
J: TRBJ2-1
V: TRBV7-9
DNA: TGTGCCAGCAGTCCTAGGGCTAGCGGGATCAATGAGCAGTTCTTC
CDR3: CASSPRASGINEQFF

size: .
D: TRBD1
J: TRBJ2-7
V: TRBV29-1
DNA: TGCAGCGCAATCGGGGACAGTGAACACTACGAGCAGTACTTC
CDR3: CSAIGDSEHYEQYF

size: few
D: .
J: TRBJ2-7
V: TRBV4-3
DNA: TGCGCCAGCAGCCAAGGTCGAGGGTTTCCCTACGAGCAGTACTTC
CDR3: CASSQGRGFPYEQYF

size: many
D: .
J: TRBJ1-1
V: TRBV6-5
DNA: TGTGCCAGCAGTTACTCCCCCAACCGGGTGAACACTGAAGCTTTCTTT
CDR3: CASSYSPNRVNTEAFF

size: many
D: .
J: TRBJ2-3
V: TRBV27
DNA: TGTGCCAGCAGGGACTCGCGACTAGTGGGGGATCTTGATACGCAGTATTTT
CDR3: CASRDSRLVGDLDTQYF

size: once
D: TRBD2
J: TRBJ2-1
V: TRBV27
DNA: TGTGCCAGCAGTACCCCAGCGGGGTGGGGGATTGGTGAGCAGTTCTTC
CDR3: CASSTPAGWGIGEQFF